This is a list of T cell receptor beta chains from one sample in a study of T cells in Graves' hyperthyroidism and ophthalmopathy. One entry per CDR3 protein, called by TCRdb with MiXCR from the multiplex PCR reads. The repertoire holds a few hundred thousand distinct CDR3 sequences, with approximately 14% as singletons. Sequencing used blood. The receptor set was obtained from a woman aged 25 to 39 with Graves' hyperthyroidism. CDR3s leave out the opening cysteine and the closing phenylalanine or tryptophan. The order of the fields is V gene, J gene, D gene, CDR3 protein. The D gene is left open where the match is weak.

V: TRBV2
J: TRBJ2-7
D: -
CDR3: ASSKQGFYEQY

V: TRBV30
J: TRBJ2-1
D: -
CDR3: AWTDSNEQF

V: TRBV18
J: TRBJ2-5
D: TRBD2
CDR3: ASSPRPTSGQETQY

V: TRBV29-1
J: TRBJ1-1
D: -
CDR3: SVDSGGATEAF

V: TRBV13
J: TRBJ2-7
D: TRBD1
CDR3: ASGHRGYEQY

V: TRBV9
J: TRBJ2-5
D: -
CDR3: ASSVASVQGATQY

V: TRBV7-2
J: TRBJ2-3
D: -
CDR3: ASSFHRTDTQY

V: TRBV15
J: TRBJ2-1
D: TRBD2
CDR3: ATSSLPLAGDWEQF

V: TRBV19
J: TRBJ2-1
D: TRBD2
CDR3: ASSGLVANEQF

V: TRBV28
J: TRBJ1-5
D: -
CDR3: ASTTSGPRAGPQH

V: TRBV12-3/TRBV12-4
J: TRBJ2-3
D: TRBD2
CDR3: ASSPYRTSWGSDTQY

V: TRBV5-1
J: TRBJ2-4
D: TRBD2
CDR3: ASSSSGHLQDIQY

V: TRBV29-1
J: TRBJ2-7
D: TRBD1
CDR3: SVGGTEYEQY

V: TRBV18
J: TRBJ2-1
D: -
CDR3: ASSWTEESEQF

V: TRBV5-1
J: TRBJ2-1
D: TRBD2
CDR3: ASSFRGLAEGAEQF

V: TRBV5-6
J: TRBJ2-1
D: TRBD2
CDR3: ASSLTSGINEQF

V: TRBV20-1
J: TRBJ2-7
D: -
CDR3: SAPPTGTYEQY

V: TRBV28
J: TRBJ1-2
D: TRBD1
CDR3: ASSRGTGEVVYGYT

V: TRBV19
J: TRBJ2-1
D: TRBD2
CDR3: ASSRGLAGIDEQF

V: TRBV19
J: TRBJ2-2
D: -
CDR3: ASSTKGLRTGELF

V: TRBV7-2
J: TRBJ2-2
D: -
CDR3: ASSRITGSPGELF

V: TRBV3-1
J: TRBJ1-2
D: TRBD1
CDR3: ASSQDGRGYYGYT

V: TRBV27
J: TRBJ2-7
D: -
CDR3: ASSSKLPGVEYEQY